The clone carrying this T cell receptor beta chain was observed at least ten times. Each CDR3 protein gets one entry after TCRdb re-called the RT-PCR reads with MiXCR. The sample holds about 570,000 distinct CDR3 sequences; about 11% are singletons and the top ten take about 11%. The CDR3 totals 14 residues. V lost 5 bases to trimming and J lost 0 bases, with 9 bases between them. CDR1 and CDR2 from the germline V gene are SGHRS and YFSETQ. The data are from a study of response to subunit inactivated influenza vaccine. These data were likewise used in another study, on T cells expressing NK-cell markers. That report notes: With UMIs, 5'RACE template switching was used to make TCR beta cDNA. Sequencing covered eight donors, seven HCMV-seropositive and one seronegative. The study found dominant NKG2C+ clonotypes at about 1.0-8% of CD8+ T cells in five or six donors. These clonotypes, the leaders elsewhere, also led the CD3+CD56-NKG2C+ fraction in a few donors.

Source: PBMCs from blood, taken on the day of vaccination. The clonotype originates from a man between 45 and 60 years old who received an inactivated influenza vaccine. V is TRBV5-1 and J is TRBJ2-1; D uncertain. The CDR3 protein is CASSLSLSYNEQFF. In DNA, the CDR3 is TGCGCCAGCAGTCTGTCCCTCTCCTACAATGAGCAGTTCTTC.